The 32 T cell receptor beta chains in this list originate from one sample, sequenced in a study of cytomegalovirus exposure and HLA in healthy donors. Use of 60 Vbeta and 13 Jbeta primers characterized the PCR. Profiling relied on immunoSEQ multiplex PCR, and the TCRdb table lists in-frame clones only, not all of them. This sample carries about 190,000 clones, about 77% of them seen once, and the ten largest clones take around 6.1%. The sequencing input was PBMCs. The receptor set was obtained from a woman aged 30 to 39 in good health and CMV-seropositive.

The chain uses TRBV7-3 and TRBJ1-3; D ambiguous. Germline CDR1 and CDR2: SGHTA and FQGTGA. CDR3 length equals 14 residues. Trimming took 3 bases from V and 0 from J, leaving 6 bases between them. CDR3 nucleotide sequence: TGTGCCAGCAGCTTGGGGAGCTCTGGAAACACCATATATTTT. Its protein is CASSLGSSGNTIYF.

The V call is TRBV7-9, the J call TRBJ2-7; 8 nucleotides align to TRBD1. Per the germline V gene, CDR1 is SEHNR and CDR2 is FQNEAQ (reference sequence). This CDR3 contains 15 residues. V lost 5 bases, J lost 4 bases, and 10 bases stayed unmatched. The chain's CDR3 is CASSPSPRTGYEQYF. The CDR3 DNA is TGTGCCAGCAGCCCCAGCCCCCGGACAGGGTACGAGCAGTACTTC.

Only one count was recorded for this clone. This rearrangement joins TRBV7-2 to TRBJ1-6, with TRBD1 matching over 8 bases. J gave up 6 bases and V 4 bases, and 5 bases lay outside the gene matches. CDR1 and CDR2 (germline): SGHTA, FQGNSA. The CDR3 extends over 15 amino acids. CDR3 bases: TGTGCCAGCAGCTCTACAGGGGGTTTTAATTCACCCCTCCACTTT. Translated, it gives CASSSTGGFNSPLHF.

The chain is built from TRBV5-6 and TRBJ1-1; no definite D call. Germline loops: CDR1 SGHDT, CDR2 YYEEEE. V lost 7 bases to trimming and J lost 4 bases, with 8 bases between them. This CDR3 contains 11 residues. As DNA, the CDR3 is TGTGCCAGCGGGAGGAGCACTGAAGCTTTCTTT. Encoded protein: CASGRSTEAFF.

The chain recombines TRBV5-1 with TRBJ1-3; perhaps TRBD1 as D (5 bases). V lost 3 bases and J 4 bases, leaving 11 bases between the germline ends. From germline, CDR1 is SGHRS and CDR2 YFSETQ. CDR3 length equals 14 residues. DNA for the CDR3: TGCGCCAGCAGCTGGCAGGGCGCAGGAAACACCATATATTTT. Translated, it gives CASSWQGAGNTIYF. Full variable domain (rest looked up from reference TRBV5-1 and TRBJ1-3): KAGVTQTPRYLIKTRGQQVTLSCSPISGHRSVSWYQQTPGQGLQFLFEYFSETQRNKGNFPGRFSGRQFSNSRSEMNVSTLELGDSALYLCASSWQGAGNTIYFGEGSWLTVV.

About this clone itself: At one of its ends the junction is not consistent with the germline gene, which may arise from a read error. The chain uses TRBV7-7 and TRBJ2-5; the D is unclear. Germline-derived CDR1 and CDR2 are SSHAT and FNYEAQ (reference sequence). CDR3 length: 13 amino acids. CDR3 coding DNA: TGTGCTAGCAGCTTCAGGAATCAAGAGACCCAGTACTTC. This codes for CASSFRNQETQYF.

The V call is TRBV6-4, the J call TRBJ1-1, with D unclear. Germline V CDR1 and CDR2: MRHNA, SNTAGT. CDR3 size: 14 residues. V was trimmed by 7 bases and J by 7 bases, leaving 19 bases between them. The CDR3 loop reads CASTEGRNEREAFF. CDR3 DNA: TGTGCCAGCACCGAGGGCAGGAACGAACGTGAAGCTTTCTTT.

The rearrangement links TRBV11-3 to TRBJ2-7; D perhaps matches TRBD1 (6 bases). The V end was cut by 0 bases, the J end by 2 bases, with 11 bases between. In germline, CDR1 is SGHNT, CDR2 YENEEA. CDR3 length: 15 amino acids. The CDR3 nucleotides read TGTGCCAGCAGCTTAGAACAGGGCCCAACCTACGAGCAGTACTTC. This codes for CASSLEQGPTYEQYF. Complete variable domain (other parts from reference TRBV11-3 and TRBJ2-7): EAGVVQSPRYKIIEKKQPVAFWCNPISGHNTLYWYLQNLGQGPELLIRYENEEAVDDSQLPKDRFSAERLKGVDSTLKIQPAELGDSAVYLCASSLEQGPTYEQYFGPGTRLTVT.

This chain uses TRBV15 with TRBJ2-7; possibly TRBD2 for D (6 bases). This CDR3 has 11 residues. Germline loops: CDR1 LNHNV, CDR2 YYDKDF (reference sequence). V lost 5 bases, J lost 6 bases, and 8 bases lay in between. The CDR3 loop is CATSAGSEQYF. CDR3 in DNA: TGTGCCACCAGCGCGGGAAGCGAGCAGTACTTC.

This chain links TRBV6-6 with TRBJ1-2, with 7 bases identical to TRBD1. The ends lost 7 bases at V and 6 bases at J; junction bases unmatched: 5. Germline values: CDR1 MNHNY, CDR2 SVGAGI (reference sequence). This CDR3 spans 12 amino acids. The CDR3 protein is CASTMTGNGYTF. CDR3 bases: TGTGCCAGCACTATGACAGGGAATGGCTACACCTTC.

The chain is built from TRBV2 and TRBJ2-2; 13 bases agree with TRBD2. Trimming removed 3 bases from V and 7 bases from J; junction bases left unmatched: 17. Germline loops: CDR1 SNHLY, CDR2 FYNNEI. The CDR3 extends over 20 amino acids. The CDR3 loop is CASSDPIGLAGVGLVGELFF. Written as DNA, the CDR3 is TGTGCCAGCAGTGACCCGATCGGACTAGCGGGAGTAGGCTTGGTCGGGGAGCTGTTTTTT.

This clone was seen once. The chain carries TRBV5-4 and TRBJ2-1, with 7 bases that match TRBD2. This CDR3 has 15 amino acids. Looked up from germline, CDR1 is SGHNT and CDR2 is YYREEE (reference sequence). The V and J ends lost 1 base and 9 bases, in that order; junction bases with no gene match: 10. The chain's CDR3 is CASSLRWGGTGEQFF. The DNA of the CDR3 is TGTGCCAGCAGCTTGAGGTGGGGGGGGACCGGTGAGCAGTTCTTC.

The DNA of the CDR3 is TGTGCCAGCAGCGCGGCTTCACAGGGAACCCCTAACTATGGCTACACCTTC. Protein: CASSAASQGTPNYGYTF. V is TRBV9 and J is TRBJ1-2, with D perhaps TRBD1 (6 bases). V dropped 3 bases and J dropped 0 bases, with 18 bases sitting between them. This CDR3 contains 17 residues. From germline, CDR1 is SGDLS and CDR2 YYNGEE.

The chain has TRBV5-4 and TRBJ2-5; D is ambiguous. Per the germline V gene, CDR1 is SGHNT and CDR2 is YYREEE (reference sequence). V lost 3 bases, J lost 5 bases, and 11 bases lay in between. The CDR3 sequence is 13 residues long. The CDR3, as DNA: TGTGCCAGCAGCTCTGCTAGGATCGAGACCCAGTACTTC. As protein: CASSSARIETQYF.

The V call is TRBV9, the J call TRBJ2-2, with 7 bases fitting TRBD2. Germline CDR1 SGDLS, CDR2 YYNGEE. The CDR3 runs to 14 residues. With 10 bases clipped from V and 3 bases from J, the junction kept 9 bases outside the gene matches. The CDR3 loop is CASGAGVHTGELFF. Here the CDR3 DNA reads TGTGCCTCTGGTGCGGGGGTGCACACCGGGGAGCTGTTTTTT.

This clone was observed a few times. This chain connects TRBV19 to TRBJ2-7, with TRBD2 matching 7 bases. The germline gives CDR1 LNHDA, CDR2 SQIVND (reference sequence). This CDR3 has 14 amino acids. V dropped 3 bases and J dropped 2; count of bases not matched to a gene: 4. CDR3 nucleotides: TGTGCCAGTAGTATCGGGGACTATGCCTACGAGCAGTACTTC. It yields the protein CASSIGDYAYEQYF. Combining the CDR3 with reference TRBV19 and TRBJ2-7 gives the whole variable domain DGGITQSPKYLFRKEGQNVTLSCEQNLNHDAMYWYRQDPGQGLRLIYYSQIVNDFQKGDIAEGYSVSREKKESFPLTVTSAQKNPTAFYLCASSIGDYAYEQYFGPGTRLTVT.

CDR3: CASSLLLGARTLGELFF. As DNA, the CDR3 is TGTGCCAGCAGTTTATTATTGGGGGCCAGGACTCTCGGGGAGCTGTTTTTT. This chain uses TRBV27 with TRBJ2-2; perhaps TRBD1 as D (6 bases). CDR1 is MNHEY, CDR2 SMNVEV, per germline (reference sequence). V was clipped by 1 base and J by 7 bases, with 19 bases between them. This CDR3 has 17 residues.

The chain recombines TRBV2 with TRBJ2-3, with D hard to call. Germline V gene sequence: CDR1 SNHLY, CDR2 FYNNEI. Trimming cost V 4 bases and J 5 bases, with 10 bases left between them. CDR3 length equals 13 residues. The CDR3 DNA follows: TGTGCCAGCAGTGGGGCTTGGCAAGATACGCAGTATTTT. Translated, it gives CASSGAWQDTQYF.

This clone has a handful of counts. The chain employs TRBV7-9 and TRBJ2-5, with TRBD2 identical over 7 bases. Germline CDR1 and CDR2: SEHNR and FQNEAQ (reference sequence). The V segment lost 5 bases and the J segment 1 base; nucleotides outside the gene matches: 10. This CDR3 contains 16 residues. DNA for the CDR3: TGTGCCAGCAGCACCCACCTAGCGGAGGCCCAAGAGACCCAGTACTTC. Its translation is CASSTHLAEAQETQYF. Based on the CDR3 plus reference TRBV7-9 and TRBJ2-5, the full variable domain is DTGVSQNPRHKITKRGQNVTFRCDPISEHNRLYWYRQTLGQGPEFLTYFQNEAQLEKSRLLSDRFSAERPKGSFSTLEIQRTEQGDSAMYLCASSTHLAEAQETQYFGPGTRLLVL.

The V gene is TRBV4-1, the J gene TRBJ2-7, with D maybe TRBD2 (6 bases). The CDR3 contains 13 residues. V was cut by 4 bases and J by 0 bases, with 7 bases left in between. Per the germline V gene, CDR1 is MGHRA and CDR2 is YSYEKL. CDR3 coding DNA: TGCGCCAGCAGCCGGGGGGTCTCCTACGAGCAGTACTTC. It codes for CASSRGVSYEQYF.

The rearrangement uses TRBV6-1 and TRBJ1-5; perhaps TRBD1 as D (5 bases). The CDR3 is made up of 14 amino acids. Trimming shortened V by 1 base and J by 7 bases, and 11 bases separated the two germline ends. CDR1 is MNHNS, CDR2 SASEGT, per germline. CDR3 sequence: CASSEGSGGQPQHF. CDR3 sequence (DNA): TGTGCCAGCAGTGAAGGTAGTGGGGGGCAGCCCCAGCATTTT.

CDR3 amino acids: CASSLDGTGAIQYF. DNA for the CDR3: TGCGCCAGCAGCTTGGATGGGACAGGGGCAATTCAGTACTTC. J is TRBJ2-4 and V is TRBV5-1; TRBD1 agrees at 10 bases. Germline-derived CDR1 and CDR2 are SGHRS and YFSETQ. CDR3 size: 14 residues. V lost 0 bases to trimming and J lost 10 bases; unmatched junction nucleotides: 4.

The chain couples TRBV28 to TRBJ2-7; D perhaps matches TRBD1 (6 bases). With 6 bases removed from V and 6 bases from J, the gap between germline ends came to 12 bases. The CDR3 consists of 12 residues. Germline V gene lookup returns CDR1 MDHEN and CDR2 SYDVKM. CDR3 nucleotides: TGTGCCAGCAGCCAAACAGGGATCGAGCAGTACTTC. This codes for CASSQTGIEQYF.

CDR3 sequence (DNA): TGTGCCAGTAGTATAGCGAGGAACACTGAAGCTTTCTTT. Translated, it gives CASSIARNTEAFF. The chain couples TRBV19 to TRBJ1-1; D is unresolved. In germline, CDR1 is LNHDA, CDR2 SQIVND (reference sequence). V was clipped by 1 base and J by 1 base, with 4 bases between them. CDR3 length: 13 residues.

The chain recombines TRBV7-9 with TRBJ1-2; TRBD1 is a possible D gene (6 bases). The CDR3 spans 13 residues. Trimming took 2 bases from V and 2 from J, leaving 6 bases between them. Germline V gene lookup returns CDR1 SEHNR and CDR2 FQNEAQ (reference sequence). The CDR3 here is CASSLQGNYGYTF. The CDR3 coding sequence is TGTGCCAGCAGCTTACAGGGGAACTATGGCTACACCTTC.

Concerning this clone itself: At one boundary the junction diverges from the germline segment, which might be a read error. This chain's CDR3 is CASSPPGLAKTGELFF. CDR3 nucleotide sequence: TGTGCCAGCAGCCCTCCGGGACTAGCGAAAACCGGGGAGCTGTTTTTT. The V call is TRBV7-9, the J call TRBJ2-2; TRBD2 matches at 10 bases. Germline V gene lookup returns CDR1 SEHNR and CDR2 FQNEAQ (reference sequence). CDR3 length: 16 residues.

V and J are TRBV6-5 and TRBJ1-1; D remains ambiguous. The CDR3 loop spans 13 amino acids. Germline CDR1 is MNHEY and CDR2 is SVGAGI. V gave up 5 bases and J gave up 11 bases, with 18 bases separating them. This CDR3 reads CASSRGSSIGAFF. The CDR3 DNA follows: TGTGCCAGCAGTAGAGGGAGTTCAATCGGGGCTTTCTTT.

This clone has a single count. The chain employs TRBV27 and TRBJ2-1; a possible D gene is TRBD2 (5 bases). The germline CDR1 and CDR2 sequences are MNHEY and SMNVEV (reference sequence). The CDR3 runs to 11 residues. The ends were cut back, 3 bases at V and 13 bases at J, with 10 bases in the middle. The CDR3 region is CASSFGEYQFF. CDR3 sequence (DNA): TGTGCCAGCAGTTTTGGGGAGTACCAGTTCTTC.

The chain uses TRBV6-5 and TRBJ1-2; a possible D gene is TRBD1 (5 bases). The germline gives CDR1 MNHEY, CDR2 SVGAGI. The V end lost 2 bases, the J end lost 2 bases, and 12 bases lay between the germline ends. This CDR3 is built from 15 residues. The CDR3 nucleotides read TGTGCCAGCAGTTACAATCCAGGGTCCAACTATGGCTACACCTTC. It translates to CASSYNPGSNYGYTF.

J is TRBJ2-7 and V is TRBV27; the match to TRBD1 covers 10 bases. The CDR3 has 14 amino acids. Germline CDR1 reads MNHEY; CDR2 reads SMNVEV (reference sequence). J lost 9 bases, V lost 7 bases, and 12 bases had no gene match. For the CDR3, the DNA is TGTGCCAGCAACACCGGGACAGGGGTCGTTGGGCAGTACTTC. Protein: CASNTGTGVVGQYF.

This chain links TRBV18 with TRBJ1-1; D is unresolved. Germline V gene sequence: CDR1 KGHSH, CDR2 LQKENI. Trimming took 1 base from V and 3 from J, leaving 15 bases between them. This CDR3 region has 16 residues. CDR3 loop: CASSPRAFGRDTEAFF. As DNA, the CDR3 is TGTGCCAGCTCACCACGGGCGTTCGGGAGAGACACTGAAGCTTTCTTT.

V gene TRBV5-6 combines with J gene TRBJ2-7; 10 bases fit TRBD2. V trimming: 4 bases; J trimming: 4 bases; junction bases outside the gene matches: 8. The CDR3 runs to 15 residues. Germline CDR1 SGHDT, CDR2 YYEEEE. The chain's CDR3 is CASSPTSGERYEQYF. The CDR3 DNA sequence: TGTGCCAGCAGCCCCACTAGCGGGGAAAGGTACGAGCAGTACTTC.